The rows below give T cell receptor beta chains drawn from one sample of a study of cytomegalovirus exposure and HLA in healthy donors. Data came from immunoSEQ multiplex PCR; TCRdb stores just in-frame clones and leaves some out. The sample holds 150,000 to 200,000 clones; around nine tenths are singletons and the top ten take more than 1.2%. Sequencing was done on a sample of PBMCs. All receptors derive from a woman between 25 and 40 years old in good health and CMV-seronegative. Each CDR3 is given with its conserved first and last residue. Each record gives: J gene, D gene, clone size, V gene, CDR3 protein, CDR3 DNA. The D gene is left open where the match is weak. Clone sizes are given selectively: once, few, many, or a class where the clone is expanded.

J: TRBJ2-7; D: TRBD1; size: few; V: TRBV9; CDR3: CASSAGTGQFEQYF; DNA: TGTGCCAGCAGCGCCGGGACAGGGCAATTCGAGCAGTACTTC
J: TRBJ2-7; D: TRBD1; size: NA; V: TRBV30; CDR3: CAWSVGTDAFYEQYF; DNA: TGTGCCTGGAGTGTAGGGACAGATGCATTCTACGAGCAGTACTTC
J: TRBJ2-7; D: TRBD1; size: NA; V: TRBV19; CDR3: CASGTGAYEQYF; DNA: TGCGCGTCCGGGACAGGGGCCTACGAGCAGTACTTC
J: TRBJ1-1; D: NA; size: NA; V: TRBV19; CDR3: CASSIIGVTTEAFF; DNA: TGTGCCAGTAGTATAATCGGGGTAACGACTGAAGCTTTCTTT
J: TRBJ1-5; D: NA; size: NA; V: TRBV14; CDR3: CASSLTGNQPQHF; DNA: TGTGCCAGCAGCCTCACGGGGAATCAGCCCCAGCATTTT
J: TRBJ2-2; D: NA; size: NA; V: TRBV29-1; CDR3: CSVDTANTGELFF; DNA: TGCAGCGTTGATACAGCGAACACCGGGGAGCTGTTTTTT
J: TRBJ2-7; D: TRBD2; size: NA; V: TRBV4-1; CDR3: CASSQGPGLAGAYEQYF; DNA: TGCGCCAGCAGCCAAGGGCCGGGGCTAGCGGGGGCCTACGAGCAGTACTTC
J: TRBJ2-3; D: NA; size: NA; V: TRBV7-2; CDR3: CASSYGFGRTTTDTQYF; DNA: TGTGCCAGCAGCTACGGGTTTGGCAGGACTACCACAGATACGCAGTATTTT
J: TRBJ2-7; D: TRBD1; size: NA; V: TRBV5-4; CDR3: CASSPRGTGQGAYEQYF; DNA: TGTGCCAGCAGCCCCAGAGGTACGGGACAGGGGGCCTACGAGCAGTACTTC
J: TRBJ1-2; D: TRBD1; size: NA; V: TRBV2; CDR3: CASSERDRGLANYGYTF; DNA: TGTGCCAGCAGTGAACGGGACAGGGGACTAGCTAACTATGGCTACACCTTC
J: TRBJ2-7; D: NA; size: few; V: TRBV4-2; CDR3: CASSQWGAEQYF; DNA: TGTGCCAGCAGCCAATGGGGCGCGGAGCAGTACTTC
J: TRBJ2-7; D: TRBD1; size: NA; V: TRBV5-5; CDR3: CASSRDRGLSREQYF; DNA: TGTGCCAGCAGTCGGGACAGGGGCCTTTCACGCGAGCAGTACTTC
J: TRBJ2-1; D: TRBD2; size: NA; V: TRBV14; CDR3: CASSQGAAGVHNEQFF; DNA: TGTGCCAGCAGCCAAGGGGCAGCGGGGGTTCACAATGAGCAGTTCTTC
J: TRBJ2-3; D: NA; size: NA; V: TRBV7-2; CDR3: CASSLLKGGQYLLTDTQYF; DNA: TGTGCCAGCAGCTTATTGAAGGGGGGGCAATACCTACTCACAGATACGCAGTATTTT
J: TRBJ1-1; D: NA; size: NA; V: TRBV2; CDR3: CASSEVRGQGRTEAFF; DNA: TGTGCCAGCAGTGAAGTGCGGGGGCAGGGTAGGACTGAAGCTTTCTTT
J: TRBJ2-7; D: NA; size: NA; V: TRBV11-2; CDR3: CASTADSLAYEQYF; DNA: TGTGCCAGCACCGCGGACAGTTTGGCCTACGAGCAGTACTTC
J: TRBJ1-1; D: NA; size: NA; V: TRBV10-3; CDR3: CAISEPGKVATEAFF; DNA: TGTGCCATCAGTGAGCCGGGGAAGGTCGCCACTGAAGCTTTCTTT
J: TRBJ2-3; D: TRBD1; size: once; V: TRBV9; CDR3: CASSVGLGGVTDTQYF; DNA: TGTGCCAGCAGCGTAGGTTTAGGGGGCGTGACAGATACGCAGTATTTT
J: TRBJ2-5; D: TRBD1; size: NA; V: TRBV4-3; CDR3: CASSQTGGLQETQYF; DNA: TGCGCCAGCAGCCAGACAGGGGGATTACAAGAGACCCAGTACTTC
J: TRBJ1-4; D: NA; size: NA; V: TRBV9; CDR3: CASSVAGWDNEKLFF; DNA: TGTGCCAGCAGCGTAGCAGGGTGGGATAATGAAAAACTGTTTTTT
J: TRBJ1-1; D: NA; size: once; V: TRBV6-5; CDR3: CASMAGFFSEAFF; DNA: TGTGCCAGCATGGCAGGGTTCTTTTCTGAAGCTTTCTTT
J: TRBJ1-1; D: NA; size: NA; V: TRBV10-1; CDR3: CASSEFRGYGAEAFF; DNA: TGCGCCAGCAGTGAGTTTAGGGGTTATGGAGCTGAAGCTTTCTTT
J: TRBJ1-1; D: NA; size: NA; V: TRBV4-2; CDR3: CASSQDWDWDTEAFF; DNA: TGTGCCAGCAGCCAAGATTGGGACTGGGACACTGAAGCTTTCTTT
J: TRBJ2-2; D: NA; size: NA; V: TRBV7-6; CDR3: CASSFTPAWTGELFF; DNA: TGTGCCAGCAGCTTTACTCCAGCGTGGACCGGGGAGCTGTTTTTT
J: TRBJ2-7; D: TRBD1; size: NA; V: TRBV29-1; CDR3: CSGGQSYEQYF; DNA: TGCAGCGGGGGACAGTCCTACGAGCAGTACTTC
J: TRBJ1-2; D: TRBD1; size: NA; V: TRBV7-9; CDR3: CASSGTVVDGYTF; DNA: TGTGCCAGCAGCGGGACAGTAGTAGATGGCTACACCTTC
J: TRBJ1-2; D: NA; size: NA; V: TRBV7-9; CDR3: CASSPPPGSGGYTF; DNA: TGTGCCAGCAGCCCGCCCCCGGGGTCCGGTGGCTACACCTTC
J: TRBJ2-3; D: NA; size: NA; V: TRBV18; CDR3: CATFKAEGTDTQYF; DNA: TGTGCCACCTTCAAGGCGGAGGGCACAGATACGCAGTATTTT
J: TRBJ1-5; D: NA; size: NA; V: TRBV15; CDR3: CATSRGLSNQPQHF; DNA: TGTGCCACCAGCAGGGGCCTTAGCAATCAGCCCCAGCATTTT